This passage covers 17 T cell receptor beta chains from one sample sequenced in a study of CD8 T cells in ankylosing spondylitis (dated by TCRdb to about 2017). On the study overall, not on this receptor specifically: Blood from ankylosing spondylitis patients appeared to be characterized by a TCR beta motif composed of eight highly homologous amino acid variants.

Receptor amplification or capture employed 5' RACE. This sample was sequenced with an Illumina HiSeq 2500. The public sequencing data were trimmed at Q25 with fastp and processed into clonotypes with MiXCR by TCRdb, which kept only in-frame beta chains. Every distinct CDR3 protein forms one entry, paired with its most common genes and DNA. The sample data list roughly 300,000 distinct CDR3 sequences, and 6.5% to 10% of these were observed just once. Of the sample, about 15% is held by the ten largest clones. The antigens these receptors bind are not known. Sequencing used blood, either unsorted or a sorted T cell fraction (not recorded which). Source of these receptors: a male donor with ankylosing spondylitis.

This clonotype was seen only a few times. The chain couples TRBV18 to TRBJ1-2; 7 bases align to TRBD1. The CDR3 contains 14 residues. Per germline, CDR1 KGHSH and CDR2 LQKENI. V was pared by 4 bases and J by 3 bases, with 5 bases of the junction left unmatched. This CDR3 is CASSLRDRYYGYTF. The CDR3 DNA is TGTGCCAGCTCACTAAGGGACAGATACTATGGCTACACCTTC.

This clonotype was seen a few times. The chain carries TRBV7-9 and TRBJ2-1; tentatively, D is TRBD1 or TRBD2 (5 bases each). The V gene lost 10 bases and the J gene lost 5 bases, with 15 bases spanning the gap. The CDR3 has 13 residues. Germline CDR1 reads SEHNR; CDR2 reads FQNEAQ (reference sequence). The chain's CDR3 is CAITGRANNEQFF. The CDR3, as DNA: TGTGCCATTACGGGACGAGCAAACAATGAGCAGTTCTTC.

The chain uses TRBV20-1 and TRBJ2-7; possible D gene TRBD1, 6 bases. Germline lookup yields CDR1 DFQATT and CDR2 SNEGSKA (reference sequence). This CDR3 region has 14 residues. Trimming removed 2 bases from V and 3 bases from J, with 14 bases in between. CDR3 loop: CSARSRGFDYEQYF. The CDR3 DNA reads as TGCAGTGCTAGATCCAGGGGATTTGACTACGAGCAGTACTTC.

The rearrangement uses TRBV2 and TRBJ1-4; TRBD1 aligns across 8 bases. V lost 4 bases, J lost 8 bases, and 6 bases stayed unmatched. Germline values: CDR1 SNHLY, CDR2 FYNNEI. The CDR3 runs 14 residues. The CDR3 bases are TGTGCCAGCAGTGTGAACAGGGGGTCGGAAAAACTGTTTTTT. Translated, it gives CASSVNRGSEKLFF.

This clonotype was seen more than once but under ten times. The rearrangement uses TRBV30 and TRBJ1-5; tentatively, D is TRBD1 (6 bases). V was cut by 5 bases and J by 5 bases, with 19 bases left in between. This CDR3 has 15 amino acids. Germline assignment: CDR1 GTSNPN and CDR2 SVGIG (reference sequence). The CDR3 sequence: CAWGIKLDSDQPQHF. The CDR3, as DNA: TGTGCCTGGGGTATTAAACTGGACAGCGATCAGCCCCAGCATTTT.

The chain is built from TRBV5-1 and TRBJ2-1; no clear D. The V gene lost 0 bases and the J gene lost 10 bases, with 11 bases spanning the gap. The CDR3 is 13 amino acids. The germline V gene has CDR1 SGHRS and CDR2 YFSETQ. This chain's CDR3 is CASSLALGAEQFF. The CDR3 region has the DNA TGCGCCAGCAGCTTGGCCCTCGGAGCGGAGCAGTTCTTC.

This sequence joins TRBV5-1 and TRBJ2-1; D not resolved. With 0 bases removed from V and 6 bases from J, the gap between germline ends came to 13 bases. The germline V gene has CDR1 SGHRS and CDR2 YFSETQ. CDR3 length equals 15 residues. The DNA for the CDR3 is TGCGCCAGCAGCTTGGCGCCAGACTCCAGCAATGAGCAGTTCTTC. Translating it yields CASSLAPDSSNEQFF.

In its sample, this clonotype was seen a few times. This sequence joins TRBV29-1 and TRBJ2-2, with a possible D match to TRBD2 (6 bases). Trimming stripped 5 bases from V and 6 bases from J, with 13 bases between. This CDR3 has 13 residues. Per germline, CDR1 SQVTM and CDR2 ANQGSEA. The CDR3 nucleotides read TGCAGCGTTTCCCCTAGCGCGGCCGGGGAGCTGTTTTTT. It codes for CSVSPSAAGELFF.

This clonotype was counted a few times. CDR3: CASTNSDRGASYEQYF. CDR3 sequence (DNA): TGTGCCAGCACGAACTCGGACAGGGGGGCCTCCTACGAGCAGTACTTC. The rearrangement links TRBV28 to TRBJ2-7; 10 nucleotides agree with TRBD1. V gave up 7 bases and J gave up 0 bases; unmatched junction bases: 9. This CDR3 contains 16 residues. Germline V CDR1 and CDR2: MDHEN, SYDVKM.

This clonotype showed up many times. Mismatch with germline at one junction end may stem from a read error. This chain links TRBV20-1 with TRBJ2-6, with D possibly being TRBD1 (5 bases). This CDR3 region has 17 residues. Germline CDR1 reads DFQATT; CDR2 reads SNEGSKA (reference sequence). CDR3 protein: CSAGEQGSHSGANVLTF. CDR3 in DNA: TGCAGTGCTGGAGAGCAGGGCTCCCACTCTGGGGCCAACGTCCTGACTTTC.

This clonotype was observed many times. CDR3 sequence reads: CATSRDLAQSYNEQFF. The CDR3 coding sequence is TGTGCCACCAGCAGAGACTTAGCGCAGTCCTACAATGAGCAGTTCTTC. The chain couples TRBV15 to TRBJ2-1, with D possibly TRBD2 on 5 matching bases. V gave up 0 bases and J gave up 1 base, with 10 bases separating them. Looked up from germline, CDR1 is LNHNV and CDR2 is YYDKDF (reference sequence). This CDR3 has 16 residues.

Many counts were recorded for this clonotype. The chain combines TRBV7-2 with TRBJ2-1; no definite D call. Germline V gene sequence: CDR1 SGHTA, CDR2 FQGNSA. This CDR3 contains 14 residues. Trimming removed 2 bases from V and 8 bases from J, with 13 bases in between. The CDR3, as DNA: TGTGCCAGCAGCTTATCTCTCCGGTCCGATGAGCAGTTCTTC. Translated: CASSLSLRSDEQFF. The full variable domain, its missing parts supplied by reference TRBV7-2 and TRBJ2-1, is GAGVSQSPSNKVTEKGKDVELRCDPISGHTALYWYRQSLGQGLEFLIYFQGNSAPDKSGLPSDRFSAERTGGSVSTLTIQRTQQEDSAVYLCASSLSLRSDEQFFGPGTRLTVL.

The table lists this clonotype with a few counts. The chain has TRBV5-4 and TRBJ2-5, with TRBD1 matching 9 bases. The CDR3 runs to 14 residues. V dropped 5 bases and J dropped 2; count of bases not matched to a gene: 4. Looked up from germline, CDR1 is SGHNT and CDR2 is YYREEE (reference sequence). CDR3 coding DNA: TGTGCCAGCAGTTCGGACAGGGGACAAGAGACCCAGTACTTC. Its translation: CASSSDRGQETQYF.

CDR3 loop: CASSPVGSTSHNEQFF. For the CDR3, the DNA is TGTGCCAGCTCTCCAGTCGGTTCCACCTCACACAATGAGCAGTTCTTC. V and J are TRBV18 and TRBJ2-1, with D unresolved. This CDR3 has 16 amino acids. The V end was cut by 6 bases, the J end by 5 bases, with 20 bases between. The germline gives CDR1 KGHSH, CDR2 LQKENI. Full variable domain (remainder filled in from reference TRBV18 and TRBJ2-1): NAGVMQNPRHLVRRRGQEARLRCSPMKGHSHVYWYRQLPEEGLKFMVYLQKENIIDESGMPKERFSAEFPKEGPSILRIQQVVRGDSAAYFCASSPVGSTSHNEQFFGPGTRLTVL.

CDR3 sequence reads: CASRGTGGDSYEQYF. CDR3 coding DNA: TGTGCCAGCAGGGGGACAGGGGGCGATTCATACGAGCAGTACTTC. The chain uses TRBV28 and TRBJ2-7; TRBD1 aligns across 12 bases. Germline CDR1 is MDHEN and CDR2 is SYDVKM. The CDR3 has 15 residues. The J segment lost 4 bases and the V segment lost 6 bases, leaving 7 bases of the junction unmatched.

This clonotype occurred many times. J is TRBJ2-5 and V is TRBV12-3 or TRBV12-4, with a tentative D call TRBD2 (5 bases). V dropped 9 bases and J dropped 3 bases, with 14 bases sitting between them. CDR3 length: 13 residues. The CDR3 coding sequence is TGTGCCAGTAGCCACAGCGGAGAAGAGACCCAGTACTTC. This encodes CASSHSGEETQYF.

This rearrangement joins TRBV5-1 to TRBJ1-5; D is uncertain. The CDR3 consists of 14 residues. Germline V gene lookup returns CDR1 SGHRS and CDR2 YFSETQ. Between the trimmed V and J ends, which lost 1 base and 8 bases, there was a span of 13 bases. CDR3 amino acids: CASSLNPAGKPQHF. CDR3 in DNA: TGCGCCAGCAGCTTGAACCCGGCGGGGAAGCCCCAGCATTTT.